The subject of this entry is one TCR beta chain. These data belong to a study of blood T cell repertoires in COVID-19. Study-level background: Samples representing acute and convalescent COVID-19 were sourced from the United States, Italy and Spain. T cells, B-cell-depleted T cells, or PBMCs supplied cDNA or gDNA.

Original handling: Amplification with reference gene primers provided the estimates of nucleated cell counts. Sequenced by immunoSEQ multiplex PCR; TCRdb stores in-frame clones only, minus some. D and trimming were read from the DNA, whereas the V and J calls and clone size are those reported in that table. Of roughly 34,000 clones in the sample, 90% were seen once. V shed 5 bases, J shed 0 bases, and the junction held 3 bases outside the gene matches. The CDR3 runs to 15 residues. Sequencing was carried out using peripheral blood. This clonotype was sampled from an older man with acute or convalescent COVID-19. The chain is built from TRBV23-1 and TRBJ1-5; TRBD1 matches 8 bases. TRBV23-1 is reported as an ORF; its role is uncertain. CDR3 residues: CASSWDRHSNQPQHF. In nucleotides, the CDR3 is TGCGCCAGCAGTTGGGACAGGCATAGCAATCAGCCCCAGCATTTT.